The 28 T cell receptor beta chains in this list originate from one sample, sequenced in a study of OX40 agonist ivuxolimab in advanced cancers. Profiled with immunoSEQ multiplex PCR; TCRdb holds only in-frame clones, not every one. The table records some 41,000 clones, 70% to 90% of them present only once. The source was CD4+ or CD8+ T cells sorted from blood, collected in a trial of the OX40 agonist ivuxolimab. These receptors were collected from an adult with an advanced solid tumor such as melanoma, head and neck, liver or kidney cancer.

The chain links TRBV5-1 to TRBJ2-7; D is uncertain. There are 14 residues in the CDR3. With 1 base removed from V and 4 bases from J, the gap between germline ends came to 12 bases. From germline, CDR1 is SGHRS and CDR2 YFSETQ. As DNA, the CDR3 is TGCGCCAGCAGCTTGAATACGAGAGGATACGAGCAGTACTTC. This translates into CASSLNTRGYEQYF.

This clone was counted between two and nine times. The DNA of the CDR3 is TGTGCCAGCAGCTTAGATAGCAACACTGAAGCTTTCTTT. It yields the protein CASSLDSNTEAFF. The V call is TRBV11-3, the J call TRBJ1-1; D unresolved. The V gene's germline CDR1 is SGHNT and CDR2 YENEEA. The CDR3 is made up of 13 amino acids. With 0 bases removed from V and 2 bases from J, the gap between germline ends came to 4 bases.

This chain connects TRBV29-1 to TRBJ1-6; no reliable D call. V gave up 3 bases and J gave up 9 bases, with 12 bases separating them. This CDR3 is 13 amino acids long. The V gene's germline CDR1 is SQVTM and CDR2 ANQGSEA. The CDR3 DNA sequence: TGCAGCGTTGAGGATGGGAATGGTTCACCCCTCCACTTT. This gives the protein CSVEDGNGSPLHF.

The chain links TRBV5-5 to TRBJ1-1; D call uncertain. This CDR3 has 15 residues. Deletions cut 1 base from V and 0 bases from J, with 10 bases between. The germline V gene has CDR1 SGHKS and CDR2 YYEKEE (reference sequence). The CDR3: CASSLFLEMNTEAFF. CDR3 DNA: TGTGCCAGCAGCTTGTTTTTAGAAATGAACACTGAAGCTTTCTTT.

V is TRBV27 and J is TRBJ1-6; D is undetermined. The germline V and J ends were trimmed by 4 bases and 5 bases, with 6 bases remaining between them. CDR3 length: 13 amino acids. The germline V gene has CDR1 MNHEY and CDR2 SMNVEV (reference sequence). The CDR3 DNA follows: TGTGCCAGCAGTTCTCGGCATAATTCACCCCTCCACTTT. It encodes CASSSRHNSPLHF.

This chain links TRBV9 with TRBJ2-7; 10 bases align to TRBD2. CDR1 and CDR2 from the germline V gene are SGDLS and YYNGEE. The CDR3 runs 17 residues. V shed 2 bases, J shed 0 bases, and the junction held 8 bases outside the gene matches. The CDR3 DNA follows: TGTGCCAGCAGCGTTAGCGGGGGGCCCCCTAGCTCCTACGAGCAGTACTTC. As protein: CASSVSGGPPSSYEQYF.

The genes are TRBV7-2 and TRBJ1-1; D possibly corresponds to TRBD1 (5 bases). The CDR3 consists of 16 residues. Trimming shortened V by 1 base and J by 5 bases, and 17 bases separated the two germline ends. Germline V gene lookup returns CDR1 SGHTA and CDR2 FQGNSA. CDR3 nucleotide sequence: TGTGCCAGCAGCTTAGTTGGGCAGCAGGGAGGTACTGAAGCTTTCTTT. Its protein product is CASSLVGQQGGTEAFF.

The rearrangement uses TRBV5-1 and TRBJ1-4, with no clear D. V lost 1 base, J lost 1 base, and 8 bases lay in between. The CDR3 is made up of 15 amino acids. Per the germline V gene, CDR1 is SGHRS and CDR2 is YFSETQ. CDR3 residues: CASSLSLGTNEKLFF. The DNA of the CDR3 is TGCGCCAGCAGCTTGTCACTAGGAACTAATGAAAAACTGTTTTTT.

This rearrangement joins TRBV7-3 to TRBJ1-1; D call uncertain. V was pared by 5 bases and J by 3 bases, with 10 bases between. Germline loops: CDR1 SGHTA, CDR2 FQGTGA. The CDR3 contains 13 residues. The CDR3 nucleotides read TGTGCCAGCAGCCCCGGACGGGACACTGAAGCTTTCTTT. It encodes CASSPGRDTEAFF.

V usage is TRBV9 and J usage is TRBJ2-3, with 9 bases identical to TRBD2. Germline CDR1 and CDR2: SGDLS and YYNGEE. V gave up 0 bases and J gave up 5 bases; unmatched junction bases: 1. CDR3 length equals 14 residues. CDR3 amino acids: CASSVAAGGDTQYF. The CDR3 DNA reads as TGTGCCAGCAGCGTAGCAGCGGGGGGAGATACGCAGTATTTT.

The chain carries TRBV4-3 and TRBJ2-7; TRBD1 might be the D (6 bases). The CDR3 extends over 16 amino acids. In germline, CDR1 is LGHNA, CDR2 YSLEER. V lost 4 bases and J 2 bases, leaving 18 bases between the germline ends. As DNA, the CDR3 is TGCGCCAGCAGCCCCCGGGGTCGGGACACAGCCTACGAGCAGTACTTC. It yields the protein CASSPRGRDTAYEQYF.

The chain is built from TRBV4-3 and TRBJ2-1; the D call may be TRBD1 or TRBD2 (5 bases each). CDR3 length: 14 residues. Trimming removed 4 bases at V and 9 bases at J, with 16 bases between. In germline, CDR1 is LGHNA, CDR2 YSLEER. For the CDR3, the DNA is TGCGCCAGCAGCCGAAGATTACTGGGACCTGAGCAGTTCTTC. Residues: CASSRRLLGPEQFF.

This chain connects TRBV6-5 to TRBJ1-1; D is uncertain. From germline, CDR1 is MNHEY and CDR2 SVGAGI. The V end lost 1 base, the J end lost 0 bases, and 3 bases lay between the germline ends. The CDR3 consists of 13 residues. The CDR3 loop is CASSYLVNTEAFF. For the CDR3, the DNA is TGTGCCAGCAGTTACTTGGTGAACACTGAAGCTTTCTTT.

The chain carries TRBV5-1 and TRBJ2-1, with a weak D call TRBD1 (6 bases). V was pared by 5 bases and J by 4 bases, with 16 bases between. The CDR3 has 15 amino acids. Germline V gene lookup returns CDR1 SGHRS and CDR2 YFSETQ. The CDR3 reads CASRRPGQGYNEQFF. Written as DNA, the CDR3 is TGCGCCAGCAGGAGGCCGGGACAAGGTTACAATGAGCAGTTCTTC.

By its share, this clone is medium-sized. This rearrangement joins TRBV2 to TRBJ2-1; 8 bases are a match to TRBD1. The CDR3 covers 13 residues. Trimming at V came to 7 bases and at J to 5 bases, leaving 4 bases not matched to a gene. Germline CDR1 SNHLY, CDR2 FYNNEI. This CDR3 reads CASMTDRDNEQFF. The CDR3 DNA reads TGTGCCAGCATGACGGACAGGGACAATGAGCAGTTCTTC.

This chain uses TRBV5-1 with TRBJ2-3; D gene ambiguous. Trimming stripped 4 bases from V and 6 bases from J, with 21 bases between. Germline V gene lookup returns CDR1 SGHRS and CDR2 YFSETQ. The CDR3 consists of 16 residues. CDR3 sequence (DNA): TGCGCCAGCAGCCCTACTATCGGTGGTGGTGGTGATACGCAGTATTTT. It specifies CASSPTIGGGGDTQYF.

V and J are TRBV11-1 and TRBJ2-5, with D perhaps being TRBD1 or TRBD2 (8 bases each). From germline, CDR1 is SGHAT and CDR2 FQDESV (reference sequence). The germline V and J ends were trimmed by 5 bases and 5 bases, with 21 bases remaining between them. The CDR3 is made up of 16 amino acids. DNA for the CDR3: TGTGCCAGCAGCATTGGGCCAGCGGGGGACAGGGAGACCCAGTACTTC. Its translation: CASSIGPAGDRETQYF.

The rearrangement joins TRBV7-2 to TRBJ2-5, with D unresolved. This CDR3 contains 13 residues. V lost 5 bases and J 5 bases, leaving 12 bases between the germline ends. Germline assignment: CDR1 SGHTA and CDR2 FQGNSA. CDR3 nucleotide sequence: TGTGCCAGCAGCGTCCGCCGCTCGGAGACCCAGTACTTC. Translated: CASSVRRSETQYF.

The genes are TRBV21-1 and TRBJ1-1; TRBD1 was called by the table and not checked on the DNA. TRBV21-1 is classified as a pseudogene. This CDR3 region has 16 residues. As DNA, the CDR3 is TGTGCCAGCAGCAAAGCGGGGACAGGGCGGGATACTGAAGCTTTCTTT. Its translation: CASSKAGTGRDTEAFF.

J is TRBJ2-2 and V is TRBV27; D tentatively fits TRBD1 or TRBD2 (5 bases each). Trimming took off 3 bases at V and 0 bases at J, with 11 bases between the two ends. The CDR3 totals 16 residues. Germline lookup yields CDR1 MNHEY and CDR2 SMNVEV (reference sequence). In DNA, the CDR3 is TGTGCCAGCAGTTTGGGACCGCGGACGAACACCGGGGAGCTGTTTTTT. Translation gives CASSLGPRTNTGELFF.

The chain uses TRBV6-1 and TRBJ2-2; D is ambiguous. Trimming stripped 6 bases from V and 5 bases from J, with 13 bases between. CDR3 size: 14 residues. Per germline, CDR1 MNHNS and CDR2 SASEGT. CDR3 nucleotides: TGTGCCAGCAGGAGCCCTGACGGGACCGGGGAGCTGTTTTTT. This codes for CASRSPDGTGELFF.

This clone was counted a single time. V gene TRBV7-8 combines with J gene TRBJ2-5; TRBD2 aligns across 7 bases. J gave up 5 bases and V 3 bases, and 9 bases lay outside the gene matches. Germline values: CDR1 SGHVS, CDR2 FQNEAQ. The CDR3 loop spans 15 amino acids. This CDR3 reads CASSFGGLLGETQYF. The CDR3, as DNA: TGTGCCAGCAGCTTCGGGGGACTATTGGGCGAGACCCAGTACTTC. The whole variable domain, remainder taken from reference TRBV7-8 and TRBJ2-5, is GAGVSQSPRYKVAKRGQDVALRCDPISGHVSLFWYQQALGQGPEFLTYFQNEAQLDKSGLPSDRFFAERPEGSVSTLKIQRTQQEDSAVYLCASSFGGLLGETQYFGPGTRLLVL.

This clone was observed a few times. The rearrangement joins TRBV9 to TRBJ2-1; no clear D gene. The CDR3 has 13 residues. V was shortened by 0 bases and J by 9 bases, with 10 bases between the two germline ends. Germline values: CDR1 SGDLS, CDR2 YYNGEE. The CDR3 spells CASSVEGWGEQFF. The CDR3 region has the DNA TGTGCCAGCAGCGTAGAAGGTTGGGGTGAGCAGTTCTTC.

The chain recombines TRBV10-3 with TRBJ2-7, with 14 nucleotides matching TRBD2. From germline, CDR1 is ENHRY and CDR2 SYGVKD. The CDR3 is made up of 15 amino acids. V was pared by 6 bases and J by 1 base, with 2 bases of the junction left unmatched. Here the CDR3 reads CAISGLAGGSYEQYF. DNA of the CDR3: TGTGCCATCAGCGGACTAGCGGGGGGTTCCTACGAGCAGTACTTC.

This sequence joins TRBV15 and TRBJ1-5; D unclear. Per germline, CDR1 LNHNV and CDR2 YYDKDF (reference sequence). V was shortened by 2 bases and J by 4 bases, with 3 bases between the two germline ends. CDR3 length: 12 amino acids. The CDR3 loop reads CATSRMNQPQHF. The CDR3 DNA reads as TGTGCCACCAGCAGAATGAATCAGCCCCAGCATTTT.

The chain joins TRBV10-3 to TRBJ2-2; TRBD1 matches at 11 bases. The CDR3 is made up of 13 amino acids. The germline V gene encodes CDR1 ENHRY and CDR2 SYGVKD. Trimming removed 10 bases from V and 6 bases from J; junction bases left unmatched: 4. For the CDR3, the DNA is TGTGCCACCGGACAGGGGGCTCCCGGGGAGCTGTTTTTT. Protein: CATGQGAPGELFF.

J is TRBJ2-2 and V is TRBV5-1; either TRBD1 or TRBD2 may supply D (6 bases each). CDR3 length: 15 amino acids. The V gene's germline CDR1 is SGHRS and CDR2 YFSETQ. Trimming left V 4 bases short and J 0 bases short, with 10 bases between. This CDR3 is CASSHGGPNTGELFF. Written as DNA, the CDR3 is TGCGCCAGCAGCCACGGGGGCCCGAACACCGGGGAGCTGTTTTTT.

The CDR3 region is CASSEKTGNYGYTF. The CDR3 DNA is TGCGCCAGCAGCGAGAAGACAGGGAACTATGGCTACACCTTC. The chain recombines TRBV10-1 with TRBJ1-2; 7 bases map to TRBD1. Germline values: CDR1 WNHNN, CDR2 SYGVQD (reference sequence). The CDR3 has 14 amino acids. V was pared by 6 bases and J by 2 bases, with 6 bases of the junction left unmatched.